The source of this T cell receptor beta chain is a study of read filtering for tumor transcriptome and immune sequencing. Germline CDR1 reads MNHNY; CDR2 reads SVGAGI (reference sequence). CDR3 length: 12 residues. Trimming cost V 9 bases and J 3 bases, with 11 bases left between them. This clonotype was counted ten times or more. The library was built from roughly 400 ng RNA with molecular barcoded adaptors for alpha/delta and beta/gamma chains. TCRdb processed the reads anew with MiXCR; each CDR3 protein has one entry. The data hold 40,000 or so distinct CDR3 sequences, with approximately 10% observed a single time.

The genes are TRBV6-6 and TRBJ1-1; D is perhaps TRBD1 (5 bases). The clonotype originates from a donor aged 40 or older with multiple myeloma. Sequences were obtained from a population of CD138-negative cells sorted from bone marrow. The CDR3 spells CASKRGDTEAFF. The CDR3 region has the DNA TGTGCCAGTAAACGAGGGGACACTGAAGCTTTCTTT.